The T cell receptor (beta chain) under discussion was sequenced for a study of cytomegalovirus exposure and HLA in healthy donors. Study background: The 100 to 150 validation repertoires matched the 666 first-cohort repertoires in platform, a later analysis reported.

Study conclusions and caveats: According to a later analysis, TCR clusters from the first cohort tended to co-occur in the 100 to 150 validation repertoires. In vitro testing confirmed a few CMV-associated chains as specific for CMV antigens. Most TCR sequences were rare, but some public TCRs occurred in many donors.

Note on this clone: As yet, its antigen is unknown.

V was clipped by 1 base and J by 2 bases, with 17 bases between them. CDR1 and CDR2 from the germline V gene are LNHNV and YYDKDF (reference sequence). The CDR3 sequence is 17 residues long. Using immunoSEQ multiplex PCR, the repertoire was profiled, and TCRdb retains in-frame clones only, with some absent. Among a few hundred thousand clones listed, about 90% were seen once. What was sequenced was PBMCs. The sequence came from a woman aged 18-30 years in good health and CMV-seronegative. The chain recombines TRBV15 with TRBJ1-1; D uncertain. The CDR3 bases are TGTGCCACCAGCAGAGGCCGAGGAGGGCTGCTCAACACTGAAGCTTTCTTT. Protein sequence: CATSRGRGGLLNTEAFF.